The present TCR beta chain was sequenced within a study of blood T cell repertoires in COVID-19. Overall study context: T cells, B-cell-depleted T cells, or PBMCs supplied cDNA or gDNA.

Germline V lookup: CDR1 MNHEY, CDR2 SVGEGT. The J segment lost 4 bases and the V segment lost 1 base, leaving 7 bases of the junction unmatched. The CDR3 has 18 amino acids. Some clones are missing from TCRdb's copy, which holds only in-frame ones; the method was immunoSEQ multiplex PCR. The repertoire holds some 160,000 clones, with about 85% as singletons. This clone was recorded once. Sequencing input: peripheral blood. This sequence was found in a man in his 70s who had recovered from COVID-19. The chain has TRBV6-2 or TRBV6-3 and TRBJ2-6, with 10 bases aligning to TRBD1. CDR3 nucleotide sequence: TGTGCCAGCAGTTACTGGCCGGGACAGGGGTCCGGGGCCAACGTCCTGACTTTC. It is translated as CASSYWPGQGSGANVLTF.